The 32 T cell receptor beta chains below all came from one sample that was sequenced in a study of T cell responses to AZD1222 COVID-19 vaccine. Generated by immunoSEQ multiplex PCR, the TCRdb table keeps only in-frame clones and is missing some. The profile shows about 130,000 clones, about 93% of them singletons. The sequences come from peripheral blood, collected on day 0 of AZD1222 vaccination. Every receptor here comes from an adult in good health.

The chain employs TRBV5-1 and TRBJ1-2, with D uncertain. Germline V gene lookup returns CDR1 SGHRS and CDR2 YFSETQ. The CDR3 extends over 14 amino acids. With 4 bases removed from V and 8 bases from J, the gap between germline ends came to 18 bases. DNA for the CDR3: TGCGCCAGCAGCCAAAGGACCGGGATTCTAGGCTACACCTTC. Translating gives CASSQRTGILGYTF.

The V gene is TRBV5-4, the J gene TRBJ1-2; D not certain. The length of the CDR3 is 16 residues. Germline assignment: CDR1 SGHNT and CDR2 YYREEE (reference sequence). V lost 2 bases to trimming and J lost 2 bases, with 16 bases between them. DNA for the CDR3: TGTGCCAGCAGCTTACCGACTGGGCAGACAAACTATGGCTACACCTTC. Protein product: CASSLPTGQTNYGYTF. The whole variable domain, remainder taken from reference TRBV5-4 and TRBJ1-2, is ETGVTQSPTHLIKTRGQQVTLRCSSQSGHNTVSWYQQALGQGPQFIFQYYREEENGRGNFPPRFSGLQFPNYSSELNVNALELDDSALYLCASSLPTGQTNYGYTFGSGTRLTVV.

The chain combines TRBV9 with TRBJ1-6, with TRBD1 as a possible D gene (6 bases). Germline-derived CDR1 and CDR2 are SGDLS and YYNGEE. Trimming shortened V by 4 bases and J by 5 bases, and 13 bases separated the two germline ends. The CDR3 is 15 amino acids. This chain's CDR3 is CASSPQGMDNSPLHF. Written as DNA, the CDR3 is TGTGCCAGCAGCCCGCAGGGGATGGATAATTCACCCCTCCACTTT. Drawing the rest from reference TRBV9 and TRBJ1-6, the complete variable domain is DSGVTQTPKHLITATGQRVTLRCSPRSGDLSVYWYQQSLDQGLQFLIQYYNGEERAKGNILERFSAQQFPDLHSELNLSSLELGDSALYFCASSPQGMDNSPLHFGNGTRLTVT.

This chain joins TRBV3-1 (or the pseudogene TRBV3-2) and TRBJ2-7, with D perhaps being TRBD1 or TRBD2 (5 bases each). The CDR3 is 13 amino acids. Trimming removed 5 bases at V and 2 bases at J, with 10 bases between. Germline V lookup: CDR1 LGHDT, CDR2 YNNKEL (reference sequence). CDR3 amino acids: CASSWDGTYEQYF. Written as DNA, the CDR3 is TGTGCCAGCAGCTGGGACGGTACCTACGAGCAGTACTTC.

The chain joins TRBV5-4 to TRBJ1-2; TRBD1 might be the D (6 bases). Germline loops: CDR1 SGHNT, CDR2 YYREEE (reference sequence). This CDR3 has 13 residues. Trimming stripped 10 bases from V and 0 bases from J, with 13 bases between. The CDR3 here is CAGKGGSNYGYTF. CDR3 in DNA: TGTGCCGGAAAGGGGGGCTCTAACTATGGCTACACCTTC. The full variable domain, with the rest looked up from reference TRBV5-4 and TRBJ1-2, is ETGVTQSPTHLIKTRGQQVTLRCSSQSGHNTVSWYQQALGQGPQFIFQYYREEENGRGNFPPRFSGLQFPNYSSELNVNALELDDSALYLCAGKGGSNYGYTFGSGTRLTVV.

The rearrangement uses TRBV9 and TRBJ2-6, with D perhaps TRBD2 (5 bases). This CDR3 contains 18 residues. Germline CDR1 SGDLS, CDR2 YYNGEE. The V end lost 4 bases, the J end lost 0 bases, and 17 bases lay between the germline ends. The chain's CDR3 is CASSPQIGGFSGANVLTF. The CDR3 region has the DNA TGTGCCAGCAGCCCCCAGATTGGCGGGTTCTCTGGGGCCAACGTCCTGACTTTC.

The J gene is TRBJ2-3, the V gene TRBV5-1; the D is unclear. The germline gives CDR1 SGHRS, CDR2 YFSETQ. Trimming pared 4 bases from V and 1 base from J, leaving 7 bases between. This CDR3 spans 13 amino acids. The DNA of the CDR3 is TGCGCCAGCAGCCTCCCCCGCACAGATACGCAGTATTTT. Protein product: CASSLPRTDTQYF.

This chain connects TRBV29-1 to TRBJ1-4; D is unresolved. Deletions cut 0 bases from V and 8 bases from J, with 13 bases between. This CDR3 spans 14 amino acids. Looked up from germline, CDR1 is SQVTM and CDR2 is ANQGSEA. CDR3 DNA: TGCAGCGTTGAAGAACGGGGATGGGGAGAAAAACTGTTTTTT. Translated: CSVEERGWGEKLFF.

The chain's CDR3 is CASSPMGGLGEAFF. The CDR3 DNA follows: TGTGCCAGCAGCCCCATGGGAGGGTTAGGTGAAGCTTTCTTT. This sequence joins TRBV13 and TRBJ1-1; D is undetermined. The CDR3 has 14 amino acids. Trimming removed 5 bases from V and 7 bases from J, with 17 bases in between. CDR1 and CDR2 from the germline V gene are PRHDT and FYEKMQ (reference sequence).

As DNA, the CDR3 is TGTGCCAGCAGCTTTAACAGGGGCGAGGGAAAACTGTTTTTT. Amino acids: CASSFNRGEGKLFF. This rearrangement joins TRBV7-9 to TRBJ1-4; 7 bases line up with TRBD1. The CDR3 is 14 amino acids. After removal of 3 bases from V and 10 bases from J, the junction contained 8 bases not matched to a gene. CDR1 and CDR2 (germline): SEHNR, FQNEAQ (reference sequence).

The chain has TRBV19 and TRBJ2-3; perhaps TRBD2 as D (5 bases). Per the germline V gene, CDR1 is LNHDA and CDR2 is SQIVND (reference sequence). Trimming shortened V by 7 bases and J by 1 base, and 6 bases separated the two germline ends. The CDR3 has 12 residues. CDR3 sequence: CASKEGTDTQYF. CDR3 sequence (DNA): TGTGCCAGTAAGGAGGGCACAGATACGCAGTATTTT.

The V gene is TRBV9, the J gene TRBJ2-7; TRBD2 agrees at 8 bases. CDR1 is SGDLS, CDR2 YYNGEE, per germline. The V segment lost 0 bases and the J segment 2 bases; nucleotides outside the gene matches: 1. This CDR3 spans 14 amino acids. The CDR3 region has the DNA TGTGCCAGCAGCGTAGGCGGGGGGCCCTACGAGCAGTACTTC. This gives the protein CASSVGGGPYEQYF.

J is TRBJ1-6 and V is TRBV7-3, with 10 nucleotides matching TRBD1. CDR3 size: 15 residues. The trim removed 5 bases at V and 9 bases at J, leaving 7 bases unmatched. CDR1 SGHTA and CDR2 FQGTGA come from the germline V gene. The CDR3 is CASSRGQGDGSPLHF. In DNA, the CDR3 is TGTGCCAGCAGCCGTGGACAGGGGGACGGTTCACCCCTCCACTTT.

This clone appeared once. The chain couples TRBV4-1 to TRBJ2-7; D unclear. Trimming took 0 bases from V and 2 from J, leaving 5 bases between them. CDR3 size: 13 residues. From germline, CDR1 is MGHRA and CDR2 YSYEKL. CDR3 nucleotides: TGCGCCAGCAGCCAAGATGTAACCTACGAGCAGTACTTC. Translation: CASSQDVTYEQYF.

This CDR3 is CASSPPAGGDEQYF. The DNA of the CDR3 is TGCGCCAGCAGCCCCCCGGCGGGGGGAGACGAGCAGTACTTC. V gene TRBV5-1 combines with J gene TRBJ2-7, with 8 nucleotides matching TRBD2. The CDR3 is made up of 14 amino acids. J gave up 5 bases and V 4 bases, and 8 bases lay outside the gene matches. In germline, CDR1 is SGHRS, CDR2 YFSETQ. The entire variable domain, with the rest obtained from reference TRBV5-1 and TRBJ2-7, is as follows: KAGVTQTPRYLIKTRGQQVTLSCSPISGHRSVSWYQQTPGQGLQFLFEYFSETQRNKGNFPGRFSGRQFSNSRSEMNVSTLELGDSALYLCASSPPAGGDEQYFGPGTRLTVT.

This sequence joins TRBV11-3 and TRBJ2-5; D uncertain. Germline loops: CDR1 SGHNT, CDR2 YENEEA. CDR3 length: 12 amino acids. The V and J ends lost 10 bases and 2 bases respectively, with 11 bases between them. CDR3 sequence: CANTGLQETQYF. Here the CDR3 DNA reads TGTGCCAATACTGGTCTTCAAGAGACCCAGTACTTC.

The CDR3, as DNA: TGTGCCAGCAGTTCTAGCGGGGGGGATCATGAGCAGTTCTTC. Translated: CASSSSGGDHEQFF. The J gene is TRBJ2-1, the V gene TRBV6-2 or TRBV6-3, with TRBD2 matching 12 bases. The germline gives CDR1 MNHEY, CDR2 SVGEGT. This CDR3 is 14 amino acids long. With V trimmed by 4 bases and J by 8 bases, 3 bases remained unmatched.

About this clone itself: Different DNA sequences within this sample yield the same CDR3. The chain links TRBV7-9 to TRBJ2-7; D gene ambiguous. Germline-derived CDR1 and CDR2 are SEHNR and FQNEAQ (reference sequence). The length of the CDR3 is 13 residues. Trimming cost V 1 base and J 1 base, with 5 bases left between them. Written as DNA, the CDR3 is TGTGCCAGCAGCTTAGACAGTTCCTACGAGCAGTACTTC. Residues: CASSLDSSYEQYF.

The chain couples TRBV9 to TRBJ2-7, with a tentative D call TRBD1 (6 bases). Germline V gene data show CDR1 as SGDLS and CDR2 as YYNGEE. Trimming pared 3 bases from V and 1 base from J, leaving 11 bases between. The CDR3 is made up of 14 amino acids. The DNA for the CDR3 is TGTGCCAGCAGCGAGGGGGTAACTTCCTACGAGCAGTACTTC. It codes for CASSEGVTSYEQYF.

The chain carries TRBV10-2 and TRBJ1-5; 10 bases are a match to TRBD1. Germline V gene data show CDR1 as WSHSY and CDR2 as SAAADI. V was clipped by 5 bases and J by 7 bases; unmatched bases: 5. This CDR3 has 14 residues. CDR3 DNA sequence: TGCGCCAGCAGTCTGACAGGGGGCGGACAGCCCCAGCATTTT. It codes for CASSLTGGGQPQHF.

The chain uses TRBV7-2 and TRBJ2-5, with unresolved D. The germline V gene has CDR1 SGHTA and CDR2 FQGNSA. The CDR3 is 13 residues long. Trimming removed 1 base from V and 5 bases from J, with 8 bases in between. The CDR3, as DNA: TGTGCCAGCAGCTTAGGCGCCTGGGAGACCCAGTACTTC. Protein: CASSLGAWETQYF.

CDR3 protein: CSVGRRVVGEQYF. The CDR3 bases are TGCAGCGTCGGTCGCAGGGTAGTCGGCGAGCAGTACTTC. The chain links TRBV29-1 to TRBJ2-7; possible D gene TRBD1, 5 bases. The germline V and J ends were trimmed by 6 bases and 6 bases, with 18 bases remaining between them. The germline V gene has CDR1 SQVTM and CDR2 ANQGSEA. The CDR3 contains 13 residues.

This chain connects TRBV3-1 (or the pseudogene TRBV3-2) to TRBJ1-2, with D perhaps TRBD1 (5 bases). The V and J ends lost 6 bases and 8 bases respectively, with 22 bases between them. This CDR3 is built from 15 residues. CDR1 and CDR2 from the germline V gene are LGHDT and YNNKEL (reference sequence). The CDR3 protein is CASSPRQGEIEGYTF. In DNA, the CDR3 is TGTGCCAGCAGTCCCCGACAAGGGGAAATAGAAGGCTACACCTTC.

In DNA, the CDR3 is TGTGCCAGCAGCCCAGAAGACAGGGGTGGTGGCTACACCTTC. Its protein product is CASSPEDRGGGYTF. V usage is TRBV7-6 and J usage is TRBJ1-2; 8 nucleotides agree with TRBD1. V lost 5 bases, J lost 7 bases, and 9 bases stayed unmatched. The CDR3 loop spans 14 amino acids. CDR1 SGHVS and CDR2 FNYEAQ come from the germline V gene. Filled out from reference TRBV7-6 and TRBJ1-2, the complete variable domain reads GAGVSQSPRYKVTKRGQDVALRCDPISGHVSLYWYRQALGQGPEFLTYFNYEAQQDKSGLPNDRFSAERPEGSISTLTIQRTEQRDSAMYRCASSPEDRGGGYTFGSGTRLTVV.

The chain combines TRBV7-2 with TRBJ1-1; D unresolved. V lost 2 bases to trimming and J lost 11 bases, with 9 bases between them. CDR3 size: 11 residues. CDR1 is SGHTA, CDR2 FQGNSA, per germline. CDR3 sequence reads: CASSLRAVAFF. CDR3 nucleotide sequence: TGTGCCAGCAGCTTAAGGGCCGTGGCTTTCTTT.

By share, this clone counts as medium-sized (0.01 to 0.1%). The CDR3 nucleotides read TGTGCCAGTAGTATAATAGGGTCTAATGAAAAACTGTTTTTT. Protein product: CASSIIGSNEKLFF. J is TRBJ1-4 and V is TRBV19; no clear D gene. The V gene's germline CDR1 is LNHDA and CDR2 SQIVND (reference sequence). The CDR3 covers 14 residues. V gave up 2 bases and J gave up 3 bases, with 7 bases separating them.

The V gene is TRBV7-2, the J gene TRBJ1-3, with TRBD1 as a possible D gene (5 bases). V lost 2 bases and J lost 1, with 9 bases in between. This CDR3 region has 15 residues. The germline V gene encodes CDR1 SGHTA and CDR2 FQGNSA. The DNA of the CDR3 is TGTGCCAGCAGCTTATTGGGACCATCTGGAAACACCATATATTTT. This sequence encodes CASSLLGPSGNTIYF.

V is TRBV5-8 and J is TRBJ1-1; D is ambiguous. Germline-derived CDR1 and CDR2 are SGHTS and YDEGEE. This CDR3 has 15 amino acids. The V end lost 1 base, the J end lost 2 bases, and 12 bases lay between the germline ends. The CDR3 spells CASSLRRQSNTEAFF. For the CDR3, the DNA is TGTGCCAGCAGCTTGAGGCGGCAGTCCAACACTGAAGCTTTCTTT.

The chain joins TRBV4-1 to TRBJ2-1, with 11 bases lining up with TRBD1. CDR1 is MGHRA, CDR2 YSYEKL, per germline. CDR3 length: 15 residues. V gave up 4 bases and J gave up 6 bases; unmatched junction bases: 5. CDR3 bases: TGCGCCAGCAGCCTTTCCGGGACAGGGGGCAATGAGCAGTTCTTC. Protein product: CASSLSGTGGNEQFF.

This rearrangement joins TRBV4-1 to TRBJ2-1; D may be TRBD1 or TRBD2 (5 bases each). From germline, CDR1 is MGHRA and CDR2 YSYEKL. The CDR3 has 14 amino acids. Trimming stripped 4 bases from V and 0 bases from J, with 7 bases between. As DNA, the CDR3 is TGCGCCAGCAGCCGGGGGAGCTCCTACAATGAGCAGTTCTTC. This sequence encodes CASSRGSSYNEQFF.

This sequence joins TRBV7-9 and TRBJ1-2; D unclear. This CDR3 comprises 16 residues. The germline V gene encodes CDR1 SEHNR and CDR2 FQNEAQ (reference sequence). The V end was cut by 0 bases, the J end by 7 bases, with 18 bases between. The chain's CDR3 is CASSLAVRVRGSGYTF. CDR3 DNA: TGTGCCAGCAGCTTAGCGGTCCGAGTGCGGGGAAGTGGCTACACCTTC.

J is TRBJ1-2 and V is TRBV5-1; D gene uncertain. The CDR3 covers 15 residues. CDR1 is SGHRS and CDR2 is YFSETQ in the germline V gene. V gave up 3 bases and J gave up 5 bases, with 17 bases separating them. CDR3 loop: CASSWDVVPHYGYTF. CDR3 DNA: TGCGCCAGCAGCTGGGATGTCGTACCCCATTATGGCTACACCTTC. Looking up the rest from reference TRBV5-1 and TRBJ1-2 gives the full variable domain: KAGVTQTPRYLIKTRGQQVTLSCSPISGHRSVSWYQQTPGQGLQFLFEYFSETQRNKGNFPGRFSGRQFSNSRSEMNVSTLELGDSALYLCASSWDVVPHYGYTFGSGTRLTVV.